This T cell receptor beta chain was captured in a study of neoadjuvant anti-PD-1 for oral cavity cancer. Time point reported: after neoadjuvant nivolumab, at surgical resection. These newly diagnosed stage II-IVA oral cavity squamous cell carcinoma patients had no prior systemic or radiation treatment. The study, taken as a whole, reports: TCR analyses covered only a few patients per response group. Pretreatment Treg/Th17 ratio correlated inversely with post-treatment tumor clonality.

Points on this clone: Its specificity is unknown.

Most tumor samples had 4 to 6 ug input DNA in two replicates. Libraries were prepared by immunoSEQ multiplex PCR; TCRdb keeps only in-frame clonotypes and omits some of them. The data show about 37,000 clones, 35% to 45% seen once. Sequenced material: tumor tissue, taken after nivolumab (anti-PD-1) treatment. This clonotype originated in a person aged 35 to 85 with oral cavity squamous cell carcinoma.

CDR3 sequence: CSVESYGGKGTEAFF. CDR3 bases: TGCAGCGTTGAGAGTTATGGGGGTAAGGGAACTGAAGCTTTCTTT. The V call is TRBV29-1, the J call TRBJ1-1; perhaps TRBD1 as D (5 bases). The germline V gene encodes CDR1 SQVTM and CDR2 ANQGSEA. The V gene lost 3 bases and the J gene lost 5 bases, with 19 bases spanning the gap. The CDR3 spans 15 residues.